This TCR beta chain was sequenced for a study of T cell clonality in common variable immunodeficiency. Germline CDR1 SGHVS, CDR2 FNYEAQ. V lost 5 bases to trimming and J lost 5 bases, with 16 bases between them. CDR3 length: 14 amino acids. TCRdb's copy holds only in-frame clones and misses some; the assay was immunoSEQ multiplex PCR. The repertoire consists of about 74,000 clones, none detected only once. Whole-study results and caveats: CVID subjects had higher TCRbeta clonality than healthy controls, most marked in about a third. Authors noted CVID clonality's cause needs subpopulation repertoire sequencing. Common variable immunodeficiency TCR beta sequences reportedly had fewer deletions and N-nucleotide insertions.

This clone was counted at least ten times. What it binds is not known. Read sequence stops 3 residues before the CDR3 end, and the germline J gene provides the missing end. Material: peripheral blood mononuclear cells. The genes are TRBV7-6 and TRBJ2-7; tentatively, D is TRBD1 (6 bases). This receptor was identified in a person between 18 and 75 years old in good health. The CDR3 is CASSPQGTLNEQYF. The DNA read from the CDR3 is TGTGCCAGCAGCCCACAGGGAACGTTGAACGAG. Full variable domain (outside the CDR3, taken from reference TRBV7-6 and TRBJ2-7): GAGVSQSPRYKVTKRGQDVALRCDPISGHVSLYWYRQALGQGPEFLTYFNYEAQQDKSGLPNDRFSAERPEGSISTLTIQRTEQRDSAMYRCASSPQGTLNEQYFGPGTRLTVT.